This T cell receptor beta chain was identified during a study of T cells in Graves' hyperthyroidism and ophthalmopathy. Study-wide points: Blood shared most expanded thyroid clonotypes above 0.001. Ophthalmopathy was separated from stable hyperthyroidism by a 13 V-J model. Before onset, by a median of approximately 5.9 months, the model predicted ophthalmopathy.

The germline CDR1 and CDR2 sequences are DFQATT and SNEGSKA (reference sequence). The CDR3 consists of 13 residues. Trimming stripped 1 base from V and 4 bases from J, with 10 bases between. Concerning this clonotype: Its specificity is unknown.

The TCR beta CDR3 regions underwent amplification using RNA transcripts as the source. A set of HTBI primers served as the primers for a first-round RT-PCR of the TCR CDR3. MiXCR, applied by TCRdb to the multiplex PCR reads, yields one record per CDR3 protein. The sample records around 250,000 distinct CDR3 sequences, 14% to 15% being singletons. The TCR sequence derives from a woman in her forties with Graves' hyperthyroidism that later progressed to Graves' ophthalmopathy. Sequenced: blood. This rearrangement joins TRBV20-1 to TRBJ2-5; D is possibly TRBD2 (6 bases). CDR3: CSARAFGGETQYF. The DNA for the CDR3 is TGCAGTGCTAGAGCCTTCGGGGGAGAGACCCAGTACTTC.